Sequencing of this T cell receptor beta chain was carried out in a study of STAT5B mutations in CD4+ large granular lymphocyte leukemia (dated by TCRdb to 2022 to 2024). Regarding the complete study: Among the healthy controls, the CDR3 'QG' motif was associated with a particular HLA allele. The TCRbeta repertoires of CD4+ T-cell large granular lymphocyte leukemia patients were compared with the TCRbeta repertoires of healthy blood donors. Flow cytometry performed on FACSCanto II or FACSVerse showed that the purified fractions had more than 95% purity among lymphocytes.

The healthy controls were 35 or so blood donors, and the buffy coats of these donors were supplied by the Finnish Red Cross blood service. All TCR-sequenced material derived from peripheral blood: patient blood samples and healthy donor buffy coats. Ficoll-Hypaque gradient centrifugation was used to isolate peripheral blood mononuclear cells. CD4+ cells were purified magnetically from the buffy coats of healthy controls. Genomic DNA was extracted using the Gentra Puregene Cell and Tissue kit, and a Qubit 2.0 fluorometer was used to quantify it. From V the trimming removes 0 bases and from J it removes 11 bases, while the gene matches leave 14 bases of the junction unaccounted for. CDR3 length: 16 amino acids, cysteine to phenylalanine. CDR3 DNA is the only sequence kept; it has 48 bases, read in frame from the first base. Reading the germline V gene gives CDR1 MNHEY and CDR2 SVGAGI. The study at large found these results: The data were not HLA-matched, and the relatively small sample size could explain the higher clonality seen in CD4+ compared with CD8+ T-LGLL. TRBV06-family usage was enriched among the top patient clones (8/27) compared with healthy controls (2/35). Main leukemic clonotypes were private to each patient, although over 20% appeared at low frequency in other patients' non-leukemic repertoires. Compared with healthy CD4+ repertoires, CD4-sorted patient repertoires appeared more clonal, and this difference remained even after the putative leukemic clones were removed.

Notes on this clone: No cognate antigen has been identified for it. Nothing much larger sits one base from this clone, and base qualities are not available.

TCRbeta rearrangements were sequenced from genomic DNA using the immunoSEQ assay at survey resolution. In the authors' own workflow: A lowest detectable productive clonotype frequency of 2.59 x 10-5 was observed in the TCR sequencing data. Only productive TCRbeta rearrangements, meaning sequences that were complete and in-frame, were kept for the analyses. Sample clonality was computed as Simpson clonality in the immunoSEQ Analyzer version 3.0. Clones were binned by frequency as very rare, small, medium, large (1-20%) or hyperexpanded (>20%). Generation probabilities were estimated with OLGA 1.2.3, V-gene circos plots were made with VDJtools, specificities were looked up in VDJdb, and CDR3 motifs were identified with GLIPH. This immuneACCESS table, as held by TCRdb, lists in-frame sequences with V and J called but not all clones. Of the missing ones, under half trace to an unresolved V gene in checked studies; the others have no known cause. D and trimming were read from the DNA, whereas the V and J calls and clone size are those reported in that table. The sample table records around 30,000 clones; approximately 80% of these occur just once. The ten most abundant clones make up roughly 4.5% of the sample.

Specimen: CD4+ T cells from blood buffy coats. This TCR came from a human donor in good health. The sequence links TRBV6-5 to TRBJ1-2; 8 middle bases align to TRBD1. The DNA sequence is TGTGCCAGCAGTTACTCGAAGTCGAACAGGGGGAGGAGGTACACCTTC. The translation is CASSYSKSNRGRRYTF.